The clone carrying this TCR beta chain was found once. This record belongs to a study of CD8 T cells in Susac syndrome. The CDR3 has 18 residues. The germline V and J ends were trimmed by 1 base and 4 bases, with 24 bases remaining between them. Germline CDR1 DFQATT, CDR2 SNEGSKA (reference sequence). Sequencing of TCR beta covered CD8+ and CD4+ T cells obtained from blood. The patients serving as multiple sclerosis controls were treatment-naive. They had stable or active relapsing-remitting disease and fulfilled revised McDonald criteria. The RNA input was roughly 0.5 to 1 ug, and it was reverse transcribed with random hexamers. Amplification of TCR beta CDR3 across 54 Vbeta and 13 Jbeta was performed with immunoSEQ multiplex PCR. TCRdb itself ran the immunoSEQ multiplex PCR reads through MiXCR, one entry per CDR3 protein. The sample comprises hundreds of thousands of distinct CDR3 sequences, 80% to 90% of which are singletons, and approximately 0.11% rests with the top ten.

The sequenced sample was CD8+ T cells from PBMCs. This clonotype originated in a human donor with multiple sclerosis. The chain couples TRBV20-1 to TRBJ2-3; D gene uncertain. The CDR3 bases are TGCAGTGCTAGAGGGGCCCTGGAAATCGGAGTGACGGCAGATACGCAGTATTTT. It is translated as CSARGALEIGVTADTQYF.